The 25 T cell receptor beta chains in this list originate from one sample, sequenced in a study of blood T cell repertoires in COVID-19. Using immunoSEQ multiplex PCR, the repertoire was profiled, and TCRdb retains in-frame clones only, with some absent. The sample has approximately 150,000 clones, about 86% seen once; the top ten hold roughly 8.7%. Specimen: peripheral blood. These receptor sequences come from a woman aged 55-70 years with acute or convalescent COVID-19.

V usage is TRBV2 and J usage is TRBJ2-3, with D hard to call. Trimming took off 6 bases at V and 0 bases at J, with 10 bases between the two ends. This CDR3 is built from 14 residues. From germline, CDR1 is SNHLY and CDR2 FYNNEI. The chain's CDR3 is CASRMRGSTDTQYF. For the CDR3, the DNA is TGTGCCAGCAGGATGCGAGGTAGCACAGATACGCAGTATTTT.

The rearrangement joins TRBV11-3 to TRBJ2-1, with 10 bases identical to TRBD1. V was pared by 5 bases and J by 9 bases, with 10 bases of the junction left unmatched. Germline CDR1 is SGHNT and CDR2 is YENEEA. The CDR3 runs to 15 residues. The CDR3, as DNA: TGTGCCAGCAGCATCACCGGGACAGGGGTATCTGAGCAGTTCTTC. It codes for CASSITGTGVSEQFF. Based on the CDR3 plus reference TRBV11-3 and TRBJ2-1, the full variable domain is EAGVVQSPRYKIIEKKQPVAFWCNPISGHNTLYWYLQNLGQGPELLIRYENEEAVDDSQLPKDRFSAERLKGVDSTLKIQPAELGDSAVYLCASSITGTGVSEQFFGPGTRLTVL.

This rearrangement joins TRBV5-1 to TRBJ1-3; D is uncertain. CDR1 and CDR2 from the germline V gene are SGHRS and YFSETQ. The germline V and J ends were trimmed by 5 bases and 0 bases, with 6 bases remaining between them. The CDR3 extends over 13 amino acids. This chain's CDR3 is CASSLGSGNTIYF. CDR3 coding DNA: TGCGCCAGCAGTCTCGGCTCTGGAAACACCATATATTTT.

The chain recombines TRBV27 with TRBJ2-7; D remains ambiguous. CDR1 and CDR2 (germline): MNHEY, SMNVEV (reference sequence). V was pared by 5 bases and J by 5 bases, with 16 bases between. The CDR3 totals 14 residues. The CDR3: CASSNFLAGDEQYF. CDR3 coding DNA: TGTGCCAGCAGTAATTTTCTGGCAGGTGACGAGCAGTACTTC.

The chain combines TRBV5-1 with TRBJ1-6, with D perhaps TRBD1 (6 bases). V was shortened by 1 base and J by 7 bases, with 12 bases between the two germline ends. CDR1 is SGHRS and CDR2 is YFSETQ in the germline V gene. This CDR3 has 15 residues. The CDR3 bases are TGCGCCAGCAGCTTGAAGGGGACACTAAATTCACCCCTCCACTTT. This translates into CASSLKGTLNSPLHF.

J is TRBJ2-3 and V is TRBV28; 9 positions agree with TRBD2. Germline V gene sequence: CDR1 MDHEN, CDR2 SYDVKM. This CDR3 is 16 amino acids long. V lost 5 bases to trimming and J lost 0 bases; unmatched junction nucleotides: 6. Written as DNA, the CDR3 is TGTGCCAGCAGTCCTGGACTAGCGTGGAGCACAGATACGCAGTATTTT. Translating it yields CASSPGLAWSTDTQYF.

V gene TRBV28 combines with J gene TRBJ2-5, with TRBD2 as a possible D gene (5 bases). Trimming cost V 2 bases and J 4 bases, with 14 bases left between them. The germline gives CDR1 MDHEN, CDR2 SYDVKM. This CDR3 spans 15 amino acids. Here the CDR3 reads CASSLRGQSGETQYF. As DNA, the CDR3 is TGTGCCAGCAGTTTAAGAGGGCAGAGTGGAGAGACCCAGTACTTC.

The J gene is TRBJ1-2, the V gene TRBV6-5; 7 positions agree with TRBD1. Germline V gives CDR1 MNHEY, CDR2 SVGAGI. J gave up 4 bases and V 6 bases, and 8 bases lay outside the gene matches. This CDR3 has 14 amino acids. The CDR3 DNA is TGTGCCAGCAGGACAGGGAATTCAGCCTATGGCTACACCTTC. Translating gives CASRTGNSAYGYTF.

The CDR3 nucleotides are TGTGCCACCAGTGTTTCCCCGGGAGTGGGGGAGCTGTTTTTT. Amino acids: CATSVSPGVGELFF. The rearrangement uses TRBV24-1 and TRBJ2-2; D may be TRBD2 (6 bases). Trimming removed 5 bases from V and 8 bases from J, with 14 bases in between. The CDR3 contains 14 residues. Looked up from germline, CDR1 is KGHDR and CDR2 is SFDVKD.

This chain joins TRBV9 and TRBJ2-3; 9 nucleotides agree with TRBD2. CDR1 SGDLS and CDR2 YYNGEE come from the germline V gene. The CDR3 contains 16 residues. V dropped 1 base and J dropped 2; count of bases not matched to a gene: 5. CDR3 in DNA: TGTGCCAGCAGCGTACAAGCGGGGGGACTCACAGATACGCAGTATTTT. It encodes CASSVQAGGLTDTQYF.

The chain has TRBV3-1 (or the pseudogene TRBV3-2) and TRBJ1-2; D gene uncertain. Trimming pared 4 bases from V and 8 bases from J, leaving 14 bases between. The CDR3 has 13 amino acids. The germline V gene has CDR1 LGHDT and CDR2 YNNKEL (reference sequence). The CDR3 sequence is CASSPVGWEGYTF. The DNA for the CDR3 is TGTGCCAGCAGCCCGGTCGGATGGGAGGGCTACACCTTC.

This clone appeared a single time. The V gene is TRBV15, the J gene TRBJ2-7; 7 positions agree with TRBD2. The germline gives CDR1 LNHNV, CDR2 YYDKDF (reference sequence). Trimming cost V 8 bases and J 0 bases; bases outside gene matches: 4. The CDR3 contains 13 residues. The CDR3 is CATRRGSSYEQYF. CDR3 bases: TGTGCCACCCGGCGGGGGAGCTCCTACGAGCAGTACTTC. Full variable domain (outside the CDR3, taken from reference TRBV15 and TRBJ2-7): DAMVIQNPRYQVTQFGKPVTLSCSQTLNHNVMYWYQQKSSQAPKLLFHYYDKDFNNEADTPDNFQSRRPNTSFCFLDIRSPGLGDTAMYLCATRRGSSYEQYFGPGTRLTVT.

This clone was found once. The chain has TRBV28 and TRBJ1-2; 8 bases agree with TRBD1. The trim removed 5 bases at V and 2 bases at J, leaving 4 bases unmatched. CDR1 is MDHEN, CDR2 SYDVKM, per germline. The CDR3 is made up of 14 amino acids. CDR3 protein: CASSTGGQNYGYTF. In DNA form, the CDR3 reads TGTGCCAGCAGTACAGGGGGTCAAAACTATGGCTACACCTTC.

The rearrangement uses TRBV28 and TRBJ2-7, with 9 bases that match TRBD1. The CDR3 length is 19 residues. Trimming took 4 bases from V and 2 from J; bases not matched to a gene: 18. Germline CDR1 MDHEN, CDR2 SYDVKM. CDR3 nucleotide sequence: TGTGCCAGCAGTTACCCCGGGACAGGGTCCTATACCTACCCCTACGAGCAGTACTTC. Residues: CASSYPGTGSYTYPYEQYF. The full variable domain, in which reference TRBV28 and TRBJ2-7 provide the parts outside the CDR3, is DVKVTQSSRYLVKRTGEKVFLECVQDMDHENMFWYRQDPGLGLRLIYFSYDVKMKEKGDIPEGYSVSREKKERFSLILESASTNQTSMYLCASSYPGTGSYTYPYEQYFGPGTRLTVT.

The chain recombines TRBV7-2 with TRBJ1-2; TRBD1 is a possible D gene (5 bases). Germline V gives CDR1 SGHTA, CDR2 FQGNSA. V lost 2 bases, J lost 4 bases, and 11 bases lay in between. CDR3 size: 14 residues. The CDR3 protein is CASSLSRGLYGYTF. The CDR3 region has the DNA TGTGCCAGCAGCTTATCAAGGGGCCTCTATGGCTACACCTTC.

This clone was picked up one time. CDR3 amino acids: CASRPRLNTEAFF. The CDR3 DNA is TGTGCCAGCAGGCCACGGTTGAACACTGAAGCTTTCTTT. This chain links TRBV28 with TRBJ1-1; no clear D gene. The CDR3 loop spans 13 amino acids. Trimming took 6 bases from V and 0 from J, leaving 8 bases between them. CDR1 MDHEN and CDR2 SYDVKM come from the germline V gene.

The DNA for the CDR3 is TGTGCCAGTAAACAGGGCAGCACCTACGAGCAGTACTTC. It yields the protein CASKQGSTYEQYF. The rearrangement links TRBV19 to TRBJ2-7, with D perhaps TRBD1 (6 bases). Germline CDR1 LNHDA, CDR2 SQIVND (reference sequence). V dropped 7 bases and J dropped 2 bases, with 12 bases sitting between them. The CDR3 totals 13 residues.

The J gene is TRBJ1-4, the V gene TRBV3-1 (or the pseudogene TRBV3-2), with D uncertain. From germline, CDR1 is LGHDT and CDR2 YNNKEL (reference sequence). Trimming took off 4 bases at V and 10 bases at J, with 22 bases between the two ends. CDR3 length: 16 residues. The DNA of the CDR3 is TGTGCCAGCAGCCCCAGGTATGATCACACCGGCTCAAAACTGTTTTTT. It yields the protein CASSPRYDHTGSKLFF.

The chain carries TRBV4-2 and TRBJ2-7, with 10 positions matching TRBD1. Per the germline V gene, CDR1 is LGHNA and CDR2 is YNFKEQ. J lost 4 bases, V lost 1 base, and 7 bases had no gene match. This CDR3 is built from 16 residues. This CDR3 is CASSQGGLDRGYEQYF. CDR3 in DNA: TGTGCCAGCAGCCAAGGGGGGTTGGACAGGGGGTACGAGCAGTACTTC.

The CDR3 sequence is CASSRQGPGELFF. The CDR3 DNA is TGTGCCAGCAGTCGACAGGGCCCCGGGGAGCTGTTTTTT. The chain joins TRBV7-9 to TRBJ2-2, with 7 nucleotides matching TRBD1. Per the germline V gene, CDR1 is SEHNR and CDR2 is FQNEAQ (reference sequence). CDR3 size: 13 residues. Trimming cost V 6 bases and J 6 bases; bases outside gene matches: 4.

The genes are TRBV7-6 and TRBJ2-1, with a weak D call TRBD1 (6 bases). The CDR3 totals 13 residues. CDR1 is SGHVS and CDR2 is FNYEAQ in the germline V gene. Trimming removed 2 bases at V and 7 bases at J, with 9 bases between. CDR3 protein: CASSLTGRNEQFF. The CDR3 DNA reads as TGTGCCAGCAGCTTAACAGGGCGTAATGAGCAGTTCTTC.

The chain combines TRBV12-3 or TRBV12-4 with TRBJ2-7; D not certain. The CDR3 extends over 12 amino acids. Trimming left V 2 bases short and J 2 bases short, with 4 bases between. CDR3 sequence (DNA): TGTGCCAGCAGTTTAACAGCCTACGAGCAGTACTTC. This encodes CASSLTAYEQYF.

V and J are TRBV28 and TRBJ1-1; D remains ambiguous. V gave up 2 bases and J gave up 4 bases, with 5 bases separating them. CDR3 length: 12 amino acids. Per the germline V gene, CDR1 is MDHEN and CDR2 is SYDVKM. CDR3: CASSLAVTEAFF. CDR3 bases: TGTGCCAGCAGTTTAGCGGTCACTGAAGCTTTCTTT.

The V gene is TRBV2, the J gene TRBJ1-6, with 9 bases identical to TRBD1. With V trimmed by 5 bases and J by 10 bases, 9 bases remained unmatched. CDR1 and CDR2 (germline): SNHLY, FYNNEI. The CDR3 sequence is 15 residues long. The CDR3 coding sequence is TGTGCCAGCAGTTTCTTGGAGACAGGGGGATCACCCCTCCACTTT. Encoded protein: CASSFLETGGSPLHF.

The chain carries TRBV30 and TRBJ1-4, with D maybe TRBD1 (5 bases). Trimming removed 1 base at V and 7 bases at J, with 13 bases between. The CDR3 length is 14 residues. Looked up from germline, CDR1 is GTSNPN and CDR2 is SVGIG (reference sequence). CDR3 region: CAWSGQGRSEKLFF. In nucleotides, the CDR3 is TGTGCCTGGAGTGGCCAGGGTCGGAGTGAAAAACTGTTTTTT.